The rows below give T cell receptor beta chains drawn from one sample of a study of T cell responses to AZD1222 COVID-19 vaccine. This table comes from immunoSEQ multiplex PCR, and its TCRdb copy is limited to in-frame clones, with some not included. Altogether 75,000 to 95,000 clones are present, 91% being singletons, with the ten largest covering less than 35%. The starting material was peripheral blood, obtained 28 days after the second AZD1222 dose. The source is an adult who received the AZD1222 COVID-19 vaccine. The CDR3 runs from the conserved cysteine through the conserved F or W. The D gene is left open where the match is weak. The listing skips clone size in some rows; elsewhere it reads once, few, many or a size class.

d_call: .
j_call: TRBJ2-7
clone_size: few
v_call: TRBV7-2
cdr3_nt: TGTGCCAGCAGCTTAGGGGGATCAATCTACGAGCAGTACTTC
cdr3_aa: CASSLGGSIYEQYF

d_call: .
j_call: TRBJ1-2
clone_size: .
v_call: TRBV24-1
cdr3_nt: TGTGCCACCAGTGATAACCGGGACTCCTATGGCTACACCTTC
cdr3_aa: CATSDNRDSYGYTF

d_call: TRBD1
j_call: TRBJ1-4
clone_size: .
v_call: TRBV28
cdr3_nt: TGTGCCAGCAGTTTCCTGGACAGGGAACTGTTTTTT
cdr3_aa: CASSFLDRELFF

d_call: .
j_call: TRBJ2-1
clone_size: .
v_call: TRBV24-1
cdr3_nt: TGTGCCACCAGCGCGGATTCTTACAATGAGCAGTTCTTC
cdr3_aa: CATSADSYNEQFF

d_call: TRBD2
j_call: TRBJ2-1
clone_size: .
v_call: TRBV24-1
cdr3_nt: TGTGCCACCAGTGACTCCCTAACTAGCGGGAGGGACAATGAGCAGTTCTTC
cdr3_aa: CATSDSLTSGRDNEQFF

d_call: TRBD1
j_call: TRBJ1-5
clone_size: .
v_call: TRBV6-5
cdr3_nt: TGTGCCAGCAGCCTAGTCGACAGGGGGAATCAGCCCCAGCATTTT
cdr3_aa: CASSLVDRGNQPQHF

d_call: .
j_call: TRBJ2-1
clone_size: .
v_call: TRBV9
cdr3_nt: TGTGCCAGCAGCGTGTCCATCGACAGAGACAATGAGCAGTTCTTC
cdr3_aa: CASSVSIDRDNEQFF

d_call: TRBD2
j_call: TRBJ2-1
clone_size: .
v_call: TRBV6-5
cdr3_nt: TGTGCCAGCAGAGGCGGACTAGCGGGGCCCAGTGAGCAGTTCTTC
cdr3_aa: CASRGGLAGPSEQFF

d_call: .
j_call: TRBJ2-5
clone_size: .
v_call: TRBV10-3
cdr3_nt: TGTGCCATCAGCGAACCACAGGGACCTCAAGAGACCCAGTACTTC
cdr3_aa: CAISEPQGPQETQYF

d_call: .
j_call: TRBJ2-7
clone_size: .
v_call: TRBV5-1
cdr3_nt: TGCGCCAGCAGCACGGGGACTGTTAGCTCCTACGAGCAGTACTTC
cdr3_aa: CASSTGTVSSYEQYF

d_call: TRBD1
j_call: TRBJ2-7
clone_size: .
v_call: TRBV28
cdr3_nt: TGTGCCAGCAGTTTAGGGACAGGGGGCCTCTACGAGCAGTACTTC
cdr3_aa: CASSLGTGGLYEQYF

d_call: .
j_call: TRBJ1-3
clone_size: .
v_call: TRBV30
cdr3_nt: TGTGCCTGGAGTGCGGGGAGCTCTGGAAACACCATATATTTT
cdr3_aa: CAWSAGSSGNTIYF

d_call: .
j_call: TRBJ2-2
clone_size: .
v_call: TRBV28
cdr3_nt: TGTGCCAGCAGTTTACGGGGGGCGCGCACCGGGGAGCTGTTTTTT
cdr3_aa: CASSLRGARTGELFF

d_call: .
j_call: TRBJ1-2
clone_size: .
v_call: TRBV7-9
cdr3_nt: TGTGCCAGCAGTAAGGATCCTCATGGCTACACCTTC
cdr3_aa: CASSKDPHGYTF

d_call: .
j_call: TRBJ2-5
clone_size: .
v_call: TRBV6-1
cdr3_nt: TGTGCCAGCAGTGAATTAGGGTTTTGGGCCCAAGAGACCCAGTACTTC
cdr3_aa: CASSELGFWAQETQYF

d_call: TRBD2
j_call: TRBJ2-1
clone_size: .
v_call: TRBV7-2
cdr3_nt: TGTGCCAGCAGCTCACGACTAGCGGGAACTACGGGCTATGAGCAGTTCTTC
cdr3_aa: CASSSRLAGTTGYEQFF

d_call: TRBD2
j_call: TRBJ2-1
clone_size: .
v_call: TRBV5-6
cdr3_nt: TGTGCCACCTCGGGACTAGCGTTGAATGAGCAGTTCTTC
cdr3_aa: CATSGLALNEQFF